This passage covers 32 T cell receptor beta chains from one sample sequenced in a study of cytomegalovirus exposure and HLA in healthy donors. The study ran its PCR with 60 Vbeta and 13 Jbeta primers. Clones were read by immunoSEQ multiplex PCR, and TCRdb kept only the in-frame ones, dropping some. The sample contains some 240,000 clones, 78% of which appear only once. The sample comprised PBMCs. These receptors originate from a male donor in good health and CMV-seronegative.

This chain joins TRBV2 and TRBJ2-7; TRBD1 matches at 7 bases. Losses at the gene ends were 6 bases for V and 4 bases for J; bases not matched to a gene: 3. Germline CDR1 reads SNHLY; CDR2 reads FYNNEI. The CDR3 spans 12 residues. CDR3 nucleotide sequence: TGTGCCAGCAGAGGGGGCGGGTACGAGCAGTACTTC. Its protein is CASRGGGYEQYF.

This clone has only one observation. The chain recombines TRBV7-3 with TRBJ2-2, with 7 bases lining up with TRBD2. CDR1 and CDR2 from the germline V gene are SGHTA and FQGTGA. V dropped 4 bases and J dropped 5; count of bases not matched to a gene: 4. The CDR3 runs to 14 residues. The chain's CDR3 is CASSSGLPTGELFF. The CDR3 DNA is TGTGCCAGCAGCTCGGGACTACCGACCGGGGAGCTGTTTTTT.

Turning to this clone: An end of the junction differs from the germline gene, which may be a read error. This chain links TRBV7-9 with TRBJ2-2; 9 nucleotides align to TRBD1. Per germline, CDR1 SEHNR and CDR2 FQNEAQ (reference sequence). This CDR3 is built from 14 residues. The CDR3 region is CSSSYRDRVEELFF. Written as DNA, the CDR3 is TGTTCCAGCAGCTACCGGGACAGGGTGGAAGAGCTGTTTTTT.

The genes are TRBV10-1 and TRBJ2-7, with 8 bases that match TRBD1. The CDR3 extends over 14 amino acids. Trimming cost V 0 bases and J 3 bases; bases outside gene matches: 1. Germline values: CDR1 WNHNN, CDR2 SYGVQD (reference sequence). The CDR3 is CASSESGQGYEQYF. Here the CDR3 DNA reads TGCGCCAGCAGTGAGTCAGGACAGGGCTACGAGCAGTACTTC.

This clone was seen more than once but under ten times. V usage is TRBV6-5 and J usage is TRBJ1-1; D is unresolved. Looked up from germline, CDR1 is MNHEY and CDR2 is SVGAGI. CDR3 length: 11 amino acids. Between the trimmed V and J ends, which lost 8 bases and 4 bases, there was a span of 8 bases. The CDR3 DNA reads TGTGCCAGCTCTGCCGGCACTGAAGCTTTCTTT. It specifies CASSAGTEAFF.

The chain couples TRBV7-3 to TRBJ2-2; 8 nucleotides line up with TRBD1. This CDR3 comprises 17 residues. With 4 bases clipped from V and 1 base from J, the junction kept 8 bases outside the gene matches. CDR1 SGHTA and CDR2 FQGTGA come from the germline V gene. CDR3 region: CASSSHRGSGNTGELFF. In DNA form, the CDR3 reads TGTGCCAGCAGCTCCCACAGGGGGTCAGGGAACACCGGGGAGCTGTTTTTT.

The CDR3 protein is CASSIEGTNYGYTF. CDR3 nucleotides: TGTGCCAGTAGTATCGAGGGTACTAACTATGGCTACACCTTC. The J gene is TRBJ1-2, the V gene TRBV19, with D uncertain. The length of the CDR3 is 14 residues. Germline lookup yields CDR1 LNHDA and CDR2 SQIVND (reference sequence). V lost 3 bases to trimming and J lost 0 bases, with 8 bases between them.

This clone was detected only once. The CDR3 sequence is CASTFNRGYSPLHF. The CDR3 nucleotides read TGTGCCAGCACCTTCAACAGGGGGTACTCACCCCTCCACTTT. J is TRBJ1-6 and V is TRBV2; TRBD1 matches at 8 bases. The J segment lost 10 bases and the V segment lost 7 bases, leaving 9 bases of the junction unmatched. The CDR3 totals 14 residues. CDR1 is SNHLY and CDR2 is FYNNEI in the germline V gene.

This clone occurred a few times. The J gene is TRBJ1-4, the V gene TRBV18, with D unresolved. V lost 2 bases and J lost 0, with 10 bases in between. CDR1 and CDR2 (germline): KGHSH, LQKENI. This CDR3 contains 16 residues. CDR3: CASSPGAGATNEKLFF. CDR3 in DNA: TGTGCCAGCTCACCAGGAGCCGGTGCAACTAATGAAAAACTGTTTTTT.

The V call is TRBV11-2, the J call TRBJ2-7; D perhaps matches TRBD2 (5 bases). CDR3 length: 13 residues. Germline lookup yields CDR1 SGHAT and CDR2 FQNNGV. Trimming took 1 base from V and 6 from J, leaving 10 bases between them. The CDR3 DNA reads as TGTGCCAGCAGCTTAGGAGGGATCCGCGAGCAGTACTTC. This sequence encodes CASSLGGIREQYF.

This clone was observed a handful of times. Distinct nucleotide sequences in the sample also encode this CDR3. The chain has TRBV5-1 and TRBJ1-2; D not resolved. V lost 4 bases and J lost 2, with 9 bases in between. The CDR3 spans 13 residues. CDR1 and CDR2 (germline): SGHRS, YFSETQ. This CDR3 reads CASSLDSNYGYTF. CDR3 bases: TGCGCCAGCAGCCTGGACTCGAACTATGGCTACACCTTC.

The chain has TRBV27 and TRBJ2-2, with TRBD2 matching over 8 bases. V lost 5 bases, J lost 1 base, and 12 bases stayed unmatched. Germline V gives CDR1 MNHEY, CDR2 SMNVEV (reference sequence). This CDR3 spans 18 amino acids. The CDR3 region has the DNA TGTGCCAGCAGTCCACCGGGGGTAGCGGGAATGAACACCGGGGAGCTGTTTTTT. This translates into CASSPPGVAGMNTGELFF.

This clone was recorded a few times. Distinct nucleotide sequences in the sample also encode this CDR3. The chain couples TRBV6-5 to TRBJ1-1, with a tentative D call TRBD1 (5 bases). CDR1 is MNHEY, CDR2 SVGAGI, per germline. This CDR3 is built from 13 residues. The V and J ends lost 6 bases and 0 bases respectively, with 8 bases between them. In DNA, the CDR3 is TGTGCCAGCAGGGGGCAGCTGAACACTGAAGCTTTCTTT. Its protein is CASRGQLNTEAFF.

The J gene is TRBJ2-3, the V gene TRBV15; 11 nucleotides match TRBD1. This CDR3 has 16 amino acids. CDR1 and CDR2 (germline): LNHNV, YYDKDF (reference sequence). V was clipped by 1 base and J by 4 bases; unmatched bases: 4. The CDR3 loop is CATSRVRTGGPDTQYF. The CDR3 nucleotides read TGTGCCACCAGCAGAGTTCGGACAGGGGGCCCAGATACGCAGTATTTT. The full variable domain, completed using reference TRBV15 and TRBJ2-3, is DAMVIQNPRYQVTQFGKPVTLSCSQTLNHNVMYWYQQKSSQAPKLLFHYYDKDFNNEADTPDNFQSRRPNTSFCFLDIRSPGLGDTAMYLCATSRVRTGGPDTQYFGPGTRLTVL.

The rearrangement uses TRBV7-8 and TRBJ1-5; no definite D call. Germline values: CDR1 SGHVS, CDR2 FQNEAQ. The V and J ends lost 1 base and 6 bases respectively, with 7 bases between them. The CDR3 length is 13 residues. DNA of the CDR3: TGTGCCAGCAGCTTAGGGAGGACTCAGCCCCAGCATTTT. Amino acid sequence: CASSLGRTQPQHF.

Comment on this clone: A junction boundary mismatches the germline segment, possibly from a read error. The same CDR3 can be traced to other DNA sequences in this sample. The chain has TRBV7-2 and TRBJ2-1; 12 bases are shared with TRBD2. This CDR3 is 15 amino acids long. Germline CDR1 SGHTA, CDR2 FQGNSA. The DNA for the CDR3 is TGTGCTAGCAGCTTAGGGGGACTAGCGGGCCATGAGCAGTTCTTC. It is translated as CASSLGGLAGHEQFF.

The chain employs TRBV2 and TRBJ1-5; unclear D gene. CDR1 is SNHLY and CDR2 is FYNNEI in the germline V gene. The CDR3 length is 13 residues. Trimming cost V 4 bases and J 3 bases, with 7 bases left between them. The CDR3 protein is CASSVAVNQPQHF. CDR3 nucleotide sequence: TGTGCCAGCAGTGTGGCAGTCAATCAGCCCCAGCATTTT.

CDR3 coding DNA: TGTGCCAGTAGTATCGGGAGGGGAACCGGGGAGCTGTTTTTT. The encoded protein is CASSIGRGTGELFF. The V and J genes are TRBV19 and TRBJ2-2, with TRBD2 matching over 8 bases. V was clipped by 3 bases and J by 5 bases; unmatched bases: 2. Germline CDR1 reads LNHDA; CDR2 reads SQIVND (reference sequence). The length of the CDR3 is 14 residues.

The chain employs TRBV10-2 and TRBJ1-4, with 10 bases lining up with TRBD1. The CDR3 sequence is 16 residues long. CDR1 is WSHSY, CDR2 SAAADI, per germline. With V trimmed by 2 bases and J by 9 bases, 9 bases remained unmatched. The CDR3 spells CASSEPPGQGNKKLFF. The CDR3 coding sequence is TGCGCCAGCAGTGAGCCCCCGGGACAGGGGAATAAAAAACTGTTTTTT.

The CDR3: CAISDSTAGGENNQPQHF. CDR3 DNA sequence: TGTGCCATCAGTGACTCTACCGCGGGGGGTGAAAACAATCAGCCCCAGCATTTT. V gene TRBV10-3 combines with J gene TRBJ1-5, with D possibly TRBD1 on 5 matching bases. CDR1 and CDR2 from the germline V gene are ENHRY and SYGVKD. Trimming stripped 3 bases from V and 3 bases from J, with 21 bases between. The CDR3 consists of 18 residues.

The rearrangement uses TRBV19 and TRBJ2-5; 10 bases line up with TRBD1. The J call is doubtful: the DNA matches TRBJ2-7 better. The CDR3 covers 15 residues. Per the germline V gene, CDR1 is LNHDA and CDR2 is SQIVND (reference sequence). CDR3 region: CASSQTRDRGYEQYF. Written as DNA, the CDR3 is TGTGCCAGTAGCCAGACCCGGGACAGGGGCTACGAGCAGTACTTC.

The chain has TRBV7-6 and TRBJ2-3, with a tentative D call TRBD2 (6 bases). Germline V gene data show CDR1 as SGHVS and CDR2 as FNYEAQ. The CDR3 runs to 18 residues. Between the trimmed V and J ends, which lost 1 base and 6 bases, there was a span of 23 bases. The CDR3 sequence: CASSLGVRTLGRADTQYF. As DNA, the CDR3 is TGTGCCAGCAGCTTAGGAGTCAGGACCCTCGGGAGAGCGGATACGCAGTATTTT. Looking up the rest from reference TRBV7-6 and TRBJ2-3 gives the full variable domain: GAGVSQSPRYKVTKRGQDVALRCDPISGHVSLYWYRQALGQGPEFLTYFNYEAQQDKSGLPNDRFSAERPEGSISTLTIQRTEQRDSAMYRCASSLGVRTLGRADTQYFGPGTRLTVL.

V usage is TRBV7-9 and J usage is TRBJ1-4; 8 nucleotides agree with TRBD1. Germline lookup yields CDR1 SEHNR and CDR2 FQNEAQ (reference sequence). The V gene end was trimmed by 2 bases and the J gene end by 7 bases; junction bases not matched to a gene: 9. The CDR3 extends over 16 amino acids. The CDR3: CASSLLDRVRGEKLFF. CDR3 DNA: TGTGCCAGCAGCTTATTGGACAGGGTTAGGGGTGAAAAACTGTTTTTT.

The rearrangement joins TRBV11-1 to TRBJ2-7; D gene uncertain. The V gene's germline CDR1 is SGHAT and CDR2 FQDESV (reference sequence). The CDR3 extends over 15 amino acids. V dropped 7 bases and J dropped 4 bases, with 20 bases sitting between them. The CDR3: CASKLTPVPGYEQYF. The DNA of the CDR3 is TGTGCCAGCAAGCTTACCCCGGTACCGGGTTACGAGCAGTACTTC.

J is TRBJ2-3 and V is TRBV6-4, with 9 bases matching TRBD2. The germline gives CDR1 MRHNA, CDR2 SNTAGT. V lost 5 bases to trimming and J lost 2 bases; unmatched junction nucleotides: 8. The CDR3 length is 16 residues. The CDR3 bases are TGTGCCAGCAGTTGGTCTAGCGGGATACCCACAGATACGCAGTATTTT. Translation gives CASSWSSGIPTDTQYF.

The chain joins TRBV7-9 to TRBJ1-1, with D possibly being TRBD1 (6 bases). The germline V and J ends were trimmed by 5 bases and 10 bases, with 20 bases remaining between them. This CDR3 comprises 14 residues. Germline V gene sequence: CDR1 SEHNR, CDR2 FQNEAQ (reference sequence). The CDR3 bases are TGTGCCAGCAGCCTGGGGGCCTCCCCTGGCGGAGCTTTCTTT. It is translated as CASSLGASPGGAFF.

The chain carries TRBV5-1 and TRBJ2-7, with TRBD1 identical over 7 bases. V shed 2 bases, J shed 3 bases, and the junction held 11 bases outside the gene matches. The CDR3 sequence is 16 residues long. In germline, CDR1 is SGHRS, CDR2 YFSETQ. CDR3 region: CASSFSTGTALYEQYF. The DNA of the CDR3 is TGCGCCAGCAGCTTTAGTACCGGGACAGCTCTCTACGAGCAGTACTTC.

The gene calls are TRBV7-4 and TRBJ2-7, with 7 positions matching TRBD1. The CDR3 is 17 amino acids. CDR1 and CDR2 from the germline V gene are SGHVT and SQSDAQ. With V trimmed by 6 bases and J by 5 bases, 19 bases remained unmatched. Here the CDR3 DNA reads TGTGCCAGCAGACATAGGCAGAAGGGGACAGCTGATGACGAGCAGTACTTC. It yields the protein CASRHRQKGTADDEQYF.

The gene calls are TRBV18 and TRBJ1-2; maybe TRBD1 (6 bases). This CDR3 has 13 residues. V lost 5 bases to trimming and J lost 4 bases, with 11 bases between them. The germline V gene encodes CDR1 KGHSH and CDR2 LQKENI. CDR3 in DNA: TGTGCCAGCTCATCGGACAGTCGCTATGGCTACACCTTC. This encodes CASSSDSRYGYTF.

This rearrangement joins TRBV25-1 to TRBJ2-5, with 12 bases identical to TRBD2. The end of the DNA is better explained by TRBJ2-7, so the J call may be wrong. CDR1 MGHDK and CDR2 SYGVNS come from the germline V gene. The CDR3 consists of 14 residues. CDR3 loop: CASSVELAGGEQYF. The CDR3 nucleotides read TGTGCCAGCAGTGTGGAACTAGCGGGGGGCGAGCAGTACTTC.

The CDR3 DNA is TGTGCCAGCAGCTTAACTCCCCAGGGAGGTGAGCAGTTCTTC. Protein product: CASSLTPQGGEQFF. The chain combines TRBV7-3 with TRBJ2-1; weak D call: TRBD2 (6 bases). Germline V CDR1 and CDR2: SGHTA, FQGTGA. The CDR3 contains 14 residues. V shed 0 bases and J shed 9 bases, with 12 bases lying between them.

This chain links TRBV10-2 with TRBJ1-6; D unresolved. Germline V gene sequence: CDR1 WSHSY, CDR2 SAAADI. The ends were cut back, 6 bases at V and 8 bases at J, with 14 bases in the middle. The CDR3 extends over 14 amino acids. The CDR3 bases are TGCGCCAGCAGCGAATTGACACGTTATTCACCCCTCCACTTT. This sequence encodes CASSELTRYSPLHF.